This T cell receptor (beta chain) originates from a study of shared clonotypes between healthy human individuals. The assay was immunoSEQ multiplex PCR, and TCRdb's table has in-frame clones only and misses some. The repertoire holds about 1.5 million clones, 95% to 99% seen once, with roughly 0.4% in the top ten. Study-wide points: Rarefaction showed that sequencing of sorted subsets was incomplete (despite large depth). Estimated richness was generally greater in naive than memory subsets.

Comments on this clone: Its antigen remains unknown.

The sequence was obtained from a man between 25 and 39 years old in good health. The sequencing sample was made of naive CD4+ T cells sorted from blood. Subset reported: CD45RA+ positively selected.

The CDR3 DNA reads as TGTGCCAGCAGCGGGGGGGGAGATACGCAGTATTTT. Its translation is CASSGGGDTQYF. The rearrangement uses TRBV11-2 and TRBJ2-3; 7 bases fit TRBD2. Germline V gene data show CDR1 as SGHAT and CDR2 as FQNNGV. The length of the CDR3 is 12 residues. V was clipped by 5 bases and J by 5 bases; unmatched bases: 1.